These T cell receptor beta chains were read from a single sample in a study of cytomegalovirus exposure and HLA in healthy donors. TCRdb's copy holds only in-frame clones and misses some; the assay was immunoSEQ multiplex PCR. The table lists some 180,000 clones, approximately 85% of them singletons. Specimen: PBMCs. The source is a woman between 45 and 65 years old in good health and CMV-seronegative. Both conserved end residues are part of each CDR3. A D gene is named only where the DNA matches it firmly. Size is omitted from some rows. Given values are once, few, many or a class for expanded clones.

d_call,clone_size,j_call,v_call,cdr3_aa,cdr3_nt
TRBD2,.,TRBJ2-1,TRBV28,CASSLRGREGEQFF,TGTGCCAGCAGTTTACGGGGGAGGGAAGGTGAGCAGTTCTTC
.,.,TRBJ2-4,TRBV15,CATSLGGPTLAKNIQYF,TGTGCCACCAGCTTGGGGGGACCTACACTAGCCAAAAACATTCAGTACTTC
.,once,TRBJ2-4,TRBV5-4,CASSSGGAGAKNIQYF,TGTGCCAGCAGCTCGGGCGGGGCAGGGGCCAAAAACATTCAGTACTTC
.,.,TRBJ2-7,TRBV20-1,CSAGTGYEQYF,TGCAGTGCTGGTACAGGTTACGAGCAGTACTTC
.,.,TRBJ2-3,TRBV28,CASSKAGSATDTQYF,TGTGCCAGCAGTAAGGCGGGATCAGCAACAGATACGCAGTATTTT
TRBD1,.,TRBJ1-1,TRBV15,CATSKDRGLIGTEAFF,TGTGCCACCAGCAAGGACAGGGGCCTTATTGGGACTGAAGCTTTCTTT
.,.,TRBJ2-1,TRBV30,CAWSGGGRNEQFF,TGTGCCTGGAGTGGGGGGGGCCGGAATGAGCAGTTCTTC
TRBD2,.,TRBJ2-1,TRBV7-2,CASRSGSWDNEQFF,TGTGCCAGCAGGAGCGGGAGTTGGGACAATGAGCAGTTCTTC
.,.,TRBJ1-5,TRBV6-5,CASSEGQPQHF,TGTGCCAGCAGTGAGGGTCAGCCCCAGCATTTT
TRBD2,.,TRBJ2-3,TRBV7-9,CASSLGSGSSDTQYF,TGTGCCAGCAGCTTAGGTAGCGGGAGTTCAGATACGCAGTATTTT
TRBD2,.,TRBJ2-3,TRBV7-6,CASSPSGLVRSDTQYF,TGTGCCAGCAGCCCCTCGGGACTAGTACGTTCAGATACGCAGTATTTT
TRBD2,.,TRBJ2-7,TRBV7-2,CASSLGTSGSPYEQYF,TGTGCCAGCAGCCTGGGGACTAGCGGGAGTCCCTACGAGCAGTACTTC
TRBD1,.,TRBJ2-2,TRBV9,CASSGGQGRTGELFF,TGTGCCAGCAGCGGGGGACAGGGCAGAACCGGGGAGCTGTTTTTT
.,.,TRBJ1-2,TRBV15,CATSRDRRQLFSNYGYTF,TGTGCCACCAGCAGAGATCGAAGACAGCTCTTTTCTAACTATGGCTACACCTTC
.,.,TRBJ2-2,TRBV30,CAWTRAGELFF,TGTGCCTGGACCCGGGCCGGGGAGCTGTTTTTT
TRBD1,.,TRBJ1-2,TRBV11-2,CASSLDRGRGYTF,TGTGCCAGCAGCTTGGACAGGGGTCGGGGCTACACCTTC
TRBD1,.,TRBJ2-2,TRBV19,CASRSGQANTGELFF,TGTGCCAGTAGATCGGGACAGGCGAACACCGGGGAGCTGTTTTTT
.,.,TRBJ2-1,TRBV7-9,CASRGVLANEQFF,TGTGCCAGCAGGGGCGTGCTCGCCAATGAGCAGTTCTTC
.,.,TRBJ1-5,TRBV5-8,CASSLVAEDFNQPQHF,TGTGCCAGCAGCTTGGTGGCAGAAGACTTTAATCAGCCCCAGCATTTT
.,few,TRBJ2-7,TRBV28,CASSRGGEFEQYF,TGTGCCAGCTCACGAGGTGGGGAGTTCGAGCAGTACTTC
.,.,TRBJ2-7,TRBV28,CASSFPTGLNGEQYF,TGTGCCAGCAGTTTCCCCACCGGTCTCAATGGCGAGCAGTACTTC
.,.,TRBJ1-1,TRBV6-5,CASRHSTPNTEAFF,TGTGCCAGCAGGCACTCGACACCAAACACTGAAGCTTTCTTT
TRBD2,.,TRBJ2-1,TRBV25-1,CASRPGLAGNEQFF,TGTGCCAGCAGACCGGGACTAGCCGGCAATGAGCAGTTCTTC
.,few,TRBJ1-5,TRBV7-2,CASSFQENQPQHF,TGTGCCAGCAGCTTCCAGGAAAATCAGCCCCAGCATTTT
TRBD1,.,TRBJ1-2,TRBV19,CASSTPSTGGYGYTF,TGTGCCAGTAGTACCCCCTCGACAGGGGGCTATGGCTACACCTTC
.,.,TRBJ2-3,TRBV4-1,CASSPLRAGGGDTQYF,TGCGCCAGCAGCCCCCTGAGGGCAGGAGGAGGAGATACGCAGTATTTT
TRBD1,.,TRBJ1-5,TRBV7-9,CASSAQGALNQPQHF,TGTGCCAGCAGCGCTCAGGGGGCCTTAAATCAGCCCCAGCATTTT
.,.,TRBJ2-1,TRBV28,CASSPLGGLSNEQFF,TGTGCCAGCAGCCCCCTCGGGGGGCTTAGCAATGAGCAGTTCTTC
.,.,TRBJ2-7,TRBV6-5,CASSYSKKNEQYF,TGTGCCAGCAGTTACTCGAAAAAGAACGAGCAGTACTTC
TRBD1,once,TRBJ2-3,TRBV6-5,CASSTGGADTQYF,TGTGCCAGCAGTACAGGGGGCGCGGATACGCAGTATTTT
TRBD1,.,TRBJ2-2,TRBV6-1,CASSPGQRYTGELFF,TGTGCCAGCAGTCCGGGACAGCGATACACCGGGGAGCTGTTTTTT
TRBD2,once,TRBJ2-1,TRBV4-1,CASSTTFSGRAVNEQFF,TGCGCCAGCAGCACCACCTTTAGCGGGAGGGCGGTCAATGAGCAGTTCTTC
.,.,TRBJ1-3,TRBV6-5,CASSHRGSSGNTIYF,TGTGCCAGCAGCCATCGAGGGAGCTCTGGAAACACCATATATTTT
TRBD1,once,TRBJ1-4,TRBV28,CASLQGGAEKLFF,TGTGCCAGCCTGCAGGGGGGTGCTGAAAAACTGTTTTTT
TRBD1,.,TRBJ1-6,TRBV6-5,CASSYGDRADSPLHF,TGTGCCAGCAGTTACGGGGACAGGGCGGATTCACCCCTCCACTTT
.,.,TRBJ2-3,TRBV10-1,CASSESRGITDTQYF,TGCGCCAGCAGTGAGTCTAGGGGGATCACAGATACGCAGTATTTT